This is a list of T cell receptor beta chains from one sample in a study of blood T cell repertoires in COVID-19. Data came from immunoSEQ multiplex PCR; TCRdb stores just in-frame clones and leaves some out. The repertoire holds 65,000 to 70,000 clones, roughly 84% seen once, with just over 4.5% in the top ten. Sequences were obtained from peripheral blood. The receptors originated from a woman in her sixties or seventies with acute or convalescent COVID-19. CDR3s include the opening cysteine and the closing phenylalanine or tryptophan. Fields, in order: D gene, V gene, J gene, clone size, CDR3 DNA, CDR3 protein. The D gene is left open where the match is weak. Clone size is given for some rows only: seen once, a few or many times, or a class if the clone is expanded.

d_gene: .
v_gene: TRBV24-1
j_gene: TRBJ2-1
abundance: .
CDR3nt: TGTGCCACCAGTGAGGTTACAGGGAAAACCTACAATGAGCAGTTCTTC
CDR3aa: CATSEVTGKTYNEQFF

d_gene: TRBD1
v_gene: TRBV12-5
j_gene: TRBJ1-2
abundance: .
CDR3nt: TGTGCTAGTGGCCCGGGACAGGGGACTGGCTACACCTTC
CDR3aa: CASGPGQGTGYTF

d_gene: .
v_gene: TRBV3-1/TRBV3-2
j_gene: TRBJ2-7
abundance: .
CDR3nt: TGTGCCAGCAGCCAAACTAGGGCGGGGGAGCAGTACTTC
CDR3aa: CASSQTRAGEQYF

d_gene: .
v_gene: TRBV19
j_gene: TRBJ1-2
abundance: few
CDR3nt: TGTGCCAGTAGTCAAACCGGGACACCTTATGGCTACACCTTC
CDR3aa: CASSQTGTPYGYTF

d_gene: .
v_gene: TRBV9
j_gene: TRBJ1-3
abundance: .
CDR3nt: TGTGCCAGCAGCCCAGAATCCTTCTCTGGAAACACCATATATTTT
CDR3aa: CASSPESFSGNTIYF

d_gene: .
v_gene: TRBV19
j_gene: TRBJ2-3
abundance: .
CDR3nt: TGTGCCAGTAGTACAGGGGTAGCAGATACGCAGTATTTT
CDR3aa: CASSTGVADTQYF

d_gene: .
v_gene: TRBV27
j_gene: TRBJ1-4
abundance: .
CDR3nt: TGTGCCAGCAGTAACCCGAGTCGGGTTGGTAATGAAAAACTGTTTTTT
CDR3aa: CASSNPSRVGNEKLFF

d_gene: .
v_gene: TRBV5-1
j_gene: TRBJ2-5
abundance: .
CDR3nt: TGCGCCAGCAGCGCATCCGGACAGTTAATGGAGACCCAGTACTTC
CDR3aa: CASSASGQLMETQYF

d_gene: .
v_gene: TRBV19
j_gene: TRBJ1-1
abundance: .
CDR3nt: TGTGCCAGTAGTATCGACAGCCGGAACACTGAAGCTTTCTTT
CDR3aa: CASSIDSRNTEAFF

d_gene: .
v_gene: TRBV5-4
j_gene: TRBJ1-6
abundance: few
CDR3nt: TGTGCCAGCACCATGACAGTCCTCGGGTCACCCCTCCACTTT
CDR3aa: CASTMTVLGSPLHF

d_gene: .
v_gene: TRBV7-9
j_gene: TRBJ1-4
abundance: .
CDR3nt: TGTGCCAGCAGCCCAGCCCCTTGGTCGGGGGGTAATGAAAAACTGTTTTTT
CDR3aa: CASSPAPWSGGNEKLFF

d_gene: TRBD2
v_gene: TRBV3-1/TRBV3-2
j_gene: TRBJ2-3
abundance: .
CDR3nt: TGTGCCAGCAGCCGCGGACTAGACACAGATACGCAGTATTTT
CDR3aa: CASSRGLDTDTQYF

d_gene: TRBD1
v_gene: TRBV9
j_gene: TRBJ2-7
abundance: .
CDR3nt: TGTGCCAGCAGCCCCCGACAGGGTTCCTACGAGCAGTACTTC
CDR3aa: CASSPRQGSYEQYF

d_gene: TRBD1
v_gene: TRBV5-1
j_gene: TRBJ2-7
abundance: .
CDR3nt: TGCGCCAGCAGCCTATCCGGGACAGGGGGGTTCCACGAGCAGTACTTC
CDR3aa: CASSLSGTGGFHEQYF

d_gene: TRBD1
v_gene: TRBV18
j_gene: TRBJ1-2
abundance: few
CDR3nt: TGTGCCAGCTCACCGGGGACAGGGCTCTATGGCTACACCTTC
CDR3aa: CASSPGTGLYGYTF

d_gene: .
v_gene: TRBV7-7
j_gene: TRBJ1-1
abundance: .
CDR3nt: TGTGCCAGCAGTCGAGACCGGGACACTGAAGCTTTCTTT
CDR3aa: CASSRDRDTEAFF

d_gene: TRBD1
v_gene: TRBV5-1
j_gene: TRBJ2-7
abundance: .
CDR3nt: TGCGCCAGCAGCTCCTCGGGACAGGGCTACGAGCAGTACTTC
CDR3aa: CASSSSGQGYEQYF

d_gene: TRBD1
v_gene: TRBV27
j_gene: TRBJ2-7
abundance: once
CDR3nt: TGTGCCAGCAGTTTACGACTCCGACAGGGCTACGAGCAGTACTTC
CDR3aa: CASSLRLRQGYEQYF

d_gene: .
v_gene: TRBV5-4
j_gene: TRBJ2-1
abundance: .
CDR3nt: TGTGCCAGCAGCCCAACTAGTCCGTCCTACAATGAGCAGTTCTTC
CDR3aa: CASSPTSPSYNEQFF

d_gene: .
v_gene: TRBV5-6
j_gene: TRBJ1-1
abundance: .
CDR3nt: TGTGCCAGCAGTTACGACGGGAGAGGCACTGAAGCTTTCTTT
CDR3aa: CASSYDGRGTEAFF

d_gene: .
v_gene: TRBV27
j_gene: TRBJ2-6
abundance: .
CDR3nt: TGTGCCAGCAGCTCAGGGGTTACTGGGGCCAACGTCCTGACTTTC
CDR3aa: CASSSGVTGANVLTF

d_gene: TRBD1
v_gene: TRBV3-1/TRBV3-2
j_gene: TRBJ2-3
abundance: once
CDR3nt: TGTGCCAGCACCCTTGGCGGGACAGGGACAGATACGCAGTATTTT
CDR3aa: CASTLGGTGTDTQYF

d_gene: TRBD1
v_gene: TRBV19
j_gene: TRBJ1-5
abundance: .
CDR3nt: TGTGCCAGTAGTTCCCCGGGACAGGGGGACAATCAGCCCCAGCATTTT
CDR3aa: CASSSPGQGDNQPQHF

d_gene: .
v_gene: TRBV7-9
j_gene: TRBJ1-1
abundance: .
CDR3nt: TGTGCCAGCAGCTTAGGGCGGTTGAACACTGAAGCTTTCTTT
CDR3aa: CASSLGRLNTEAFF

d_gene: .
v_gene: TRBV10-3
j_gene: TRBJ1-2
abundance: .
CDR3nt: TGTGCCATCAGTGAGTACGGGGGGGCCGGTGGCTACACCTTC
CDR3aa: CAISEYGGAGGYTF

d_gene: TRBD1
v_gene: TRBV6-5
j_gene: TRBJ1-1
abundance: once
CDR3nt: TGTGCCAGCAGAAAACAGGGGGCCCTCACTGAAGCTTTCTTT
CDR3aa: CASRKQGALTEAFF

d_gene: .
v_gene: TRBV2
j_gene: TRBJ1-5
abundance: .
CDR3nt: TGTGCCAGCAGTGAGGGCCGGGGAGTAGGCAATCAGCCCCAGCATTTT
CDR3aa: CASSEGRGVGNQPQHF

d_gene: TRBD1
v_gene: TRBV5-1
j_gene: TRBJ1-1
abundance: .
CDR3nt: TGCGCCAGCAGCTTTCAGGGGGTGAACACTGAAGCTTTCTTT
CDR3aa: CASSFQGVNTEAFF

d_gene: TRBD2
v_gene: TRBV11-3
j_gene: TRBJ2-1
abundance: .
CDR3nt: TGTGCCAGCAGCTTAGATAGCGGGGGGGCCGATGAGCAGTTCTTC
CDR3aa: CASSLDSGGADEQFF

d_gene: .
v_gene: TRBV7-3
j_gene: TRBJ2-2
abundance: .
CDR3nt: TGTGCCAGCAGCCCTTTAGCCAGGGCTAACGGGGAGCTGTTTTTT
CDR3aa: CASSPLARANGELFF

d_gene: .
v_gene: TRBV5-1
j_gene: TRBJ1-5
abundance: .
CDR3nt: TGCGCCAGCAGCCCTGGCCCAGGGGATAGCAATCAGCCCCAGCATTTT
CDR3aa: CASSPGPGDSNQPQHF

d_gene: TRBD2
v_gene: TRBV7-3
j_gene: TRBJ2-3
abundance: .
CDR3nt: TGTGCCAGCAGCTTAGCGGGGGGACGCACAGATACGCAGTATTTT
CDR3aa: CASSLAGGRTDTQYF

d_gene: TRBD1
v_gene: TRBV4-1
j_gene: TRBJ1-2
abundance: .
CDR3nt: TGCGCCAGCAGCCAAGAATCGACAGGGGGGTATGGCTACACCTTC
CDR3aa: CASSQESTGGYGYTF

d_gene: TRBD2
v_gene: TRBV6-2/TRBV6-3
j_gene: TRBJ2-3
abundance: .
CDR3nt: TGTGCCAGCAGTTCCAGAGCCCTAGCGGGGGGCCCAGATACGCAGTATTTT
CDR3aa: CASSSRALAGGPDTQYF

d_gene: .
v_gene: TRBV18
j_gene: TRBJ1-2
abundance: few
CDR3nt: TGTGCCAGCTCACCACCGAGCAGGGGTGGCTACACCTTC
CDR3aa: CASSPPSRGGYTF

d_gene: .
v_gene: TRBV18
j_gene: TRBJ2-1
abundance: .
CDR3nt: TGTGCCAGCTCACCACCGGGGGGGGCATTCTACAATGAGCAGTTCTTC
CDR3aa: CASSPPGGAFYNEQFF

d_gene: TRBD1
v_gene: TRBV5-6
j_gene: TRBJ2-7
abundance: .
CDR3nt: TGTGCCAGCAGCCCTCCGGCAGGGGGCTTATACGAGCAGTACTTC
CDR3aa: CASSPPAGGLYEQYF

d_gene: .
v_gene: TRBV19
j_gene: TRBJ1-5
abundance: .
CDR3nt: TGTGCCAGTAGTATACCCGGGTACAATCAGCCCCAGCATTTT
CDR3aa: CASSIPGYNQPQHF

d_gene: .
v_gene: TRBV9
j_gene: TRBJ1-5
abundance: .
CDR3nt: TGTGCCAGCAGCGTAGGGACAGTGAATCAGCCCCAGCATTTT
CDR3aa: CASSVGTVNQPQHF

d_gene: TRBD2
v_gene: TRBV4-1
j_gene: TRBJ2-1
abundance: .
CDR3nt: TGCGCCAGCAGCCACGTAGACATGGGACTAGCGGGGGGGAATGAGCAGTTCTTC
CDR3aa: CASSHVDMGLAGGNEQFF

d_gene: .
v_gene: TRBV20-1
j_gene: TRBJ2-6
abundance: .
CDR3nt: TGCAGTGCTAGTTCCCGGGGCTCTGGGGCCAACGTCCTGACTTTC
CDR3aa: CSASSRGSGANVLTF

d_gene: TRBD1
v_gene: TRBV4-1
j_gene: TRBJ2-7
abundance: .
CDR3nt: TGCGCCAGCAGCCAAGTGGGTAGAGGGACAGGGGTTTTGGCCTACGAGCAGTACTTC
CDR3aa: CASSQVGRGTGVLAYEQYF

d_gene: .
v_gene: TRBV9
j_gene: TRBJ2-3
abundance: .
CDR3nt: TGTGCCAGCAGCGTTCAGGGGATAGGCACAGATACGCAGTATTTT
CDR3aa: CASSVQGIGTDTQYF

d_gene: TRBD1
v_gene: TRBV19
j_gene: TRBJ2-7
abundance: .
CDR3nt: TGTGCCAGTAGCTCTACAGGGGCCGTCGAGCAGTACTTC
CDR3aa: CASSSTGAVEQYF

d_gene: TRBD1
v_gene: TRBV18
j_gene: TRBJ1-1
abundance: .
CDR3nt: TGTGCCAGCTCACAGGGACAGGGGCAGGGCACTGAAGCTTTCTTT
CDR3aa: CASSQGQGQGTEAFF